Shown below are 7 T cell receptor beta chains from a single sample sequenced in a study of blood T cells in healthy people across ages. Sample-barcoded 5' priming and a J-beta primer mix drove a second PCR of roughly 6 to 12 cycles. In TCRdb, the 5' RACE reads were re-called with MiXCR into one record per CDR3 protein. The sample records 550,000 to 600,000 distinct CDR3 sequences, 40% to 55% being singletons. Sequencing was carried out using blood. Receptor source: a man older than 75 in good health.

This clonotype was recorded once. The conserved final phenylalanine or tryptophan is absent from the CDR3, which likely points to a read error. The chain joins TRBV7-9 to TRBJ2-3, with D possibly being TRBD2 (5 bases). The CDR3 is made up of 14 amino acids. V lost 4 bases, J lost 5 bases, and 13 bases lay in between. Germline CDR1 is SEHNR and CDR2 is FQNEAQ (reference sequence). In nucleotides, the CDR3 is TGTGCCAGCAGCTGGGGAGATGCGGGAGATACGCAGTATTAT. Translation gives CASSWGDAGDTQYY.

This rearrangement joins TRBV10-3 to TRBJ1-1; D not resolved. This CDR3 has 13 amino acids. Germline CDR1 and CDR2: ENHRY and SYGVKD. Trimming left V 3 bases short and J 0 bases short, with 5 bases between. The chain's CDR3 is CAISDLLNTEAFF. DNA for the CDR3: TGTGCCATCAGTGATCTATTGAACACTGAAGCTTTCTTT.

The chain carries TRBV6-2 or TRBV6-3 and TRBJ2-7; 10 nucleotides line up with TRBD2. The end of the DNA aligns better with TRBJ2-5, so the J call may be wrong. The CDR3 is 17 residues long. The V gene's germline CDR1 is MNHEY and CDR2 SVGEGT. The CDR3, as DNA: TGTGCCAGCAGTTACTTCGGTAGCGGGAGGAGTGGAGAGACCCAGTACTTC. This encodes CASSYFGSGRSGETQYF.

The rearrangement joins TRBV20-1 to TRBJ2-1; 7 bases are shared with TRBD2. Germline values: CDR1 DFQATT, CDR2 SNEGSKA (reference sequence). The V gene end was trimmed by 2 bases and the J gene end by 5 bases; junction bases not matched to a gene: 9. CDR3 size: 15 residues. Here the CDR3 reads CSARSVGLPNNEQFF. The CDR3 region has the DNA TGCAGTGCTAGATCAGTGGGACTACCCAACAATGAGCAGTTCTTC.

The J gene is TRBJ2-7, the V gene TRBV20-1; the D gene is possibly TRBD2 (6 bases). Trimming took 6 bases from V and 1 from J, leaving 16 bases between them. CDR1 DFQATT and CDR2 SNEGSKA come from the germline V gene (reference sequence). The CDR3 sequence is 14 residues long. CDR3 in amino acids: CSASTPRGSYEQYF. CDR3 nucleotide sequence: TGCAGTGCCTCGACTCCCCGGGGGTCCTACGAGCAGTACTTC.

The table lists this clonotype with many counts. This sequence joins TRBV9 and TRBJ2-3; D is uncertain. Germline CDR1 is SGDLS and CDR2 is YYNGEE. CDR3 length: 13 residues. Trimming left V 2 bases short and J 0 bases short, with 4 bases between. The CDR3 reads CASSVASTDTQYF. The CDR3 DNA sequence: TGTGCCAGCAGCGTTGCTAGCACAGATACGCAGTATTTT.

The CDR3 nucleotides read TGTGCCAGCAGTGAGTATTGGGGGTCGCGCAATGAGCAGTTCTTC. Protein sequence: CASSEYWGSRNEQFF. This chain uses TRBV25-1 with TRBJ2-1; either TRBD1 or TRBD2 may supply D (5 bases each). The CDR3 is 15 residues long. Looked up from germline, CDR1 is MGHDK and CDR2 is SYGVNS. Trimming stripped 3 bases from V and 6 bases from J, with 15 bases between.